This entry lists 13 T cell receptor beta chains sequenced from one sample in a study of CD8 T cells in Susac syndrome. Reverse transcription of about 0.5 to 1 ug RNA was carried out with random hexamers. MiXCR, applied by TCRdb to the immunoSEQ multiplex PCR reads, yields one record per CDR3 protein. Of 95,000 to 150,000 distinct CDR3 sequences listed, 96% were seen once; the top ten hold roughly 0.14%. Sequencing input: CD4+ T cells from PBMCs. The receptors were gathered from a human donor with Susac syndrome.

This chain uses TRBV6-5 with TRBJ2-7; tentative D call: TRBD1 (5 bases). The CDR3 is 15 amino acids. V was shortened by 6 bases and J by 6 bases, with 21 bases between the two germline ends. Germline loops: CDR1 MNHEY, CDR2 SVGAGI. CDR3 nucleotide sequence: TGTGCCAGCAGCCACAGGTCTGGGCAGGGCCCCGAGCAGTACTTC. Protein sequence: CASSHRSGQGPEQYF.

J is TRBJ2-3 and V is TRBV27; no definite D call. This CDR3 has 15 amino acids. Per germline, CDR1 MNHEY and CDR2 SMNVEV (reference sequence). With 6 bases removed from V and 0 bases from J, the gap between germline ends came to 13 bases. CDR3: CASSLNSPSTDTQYF. The CDR3 region has the DNA TGTGCCAGCAGCCTGAACAGCCCTAGCACAGATACGCAGTATTTT.

The chain couples TRBV24-1 to TRBJ2-5; maybe TRBD2 (5 bases). V lost 3 bases, J lost 2 bases, and 12 bases lay in between. Per germline, CDR1 KGHDR and CDR2 SFDVKD. The CDR3 runs to 15 residues. In DNA form, the CDR3 reads TGTGCCACCAGTGATCACGGACTCAGACAAGAGACCCAGTACTTC. Its protein product is CATSDHGLRQETQYF.

The chain's CDR3 is CSAKDPNSYNEQFF. Here the CDR3 DNA reads TGCAGTGCTAAGGACCCGAACTCCTACAATGAGCAGTTCTTC. The chain couples TRBV20-1 to TRBJ2-1; D is unclear. The germline gives CDR1 DFQATT, CDR2 SNEGSKA (reference sequence). CDR3 length: 14 residues. V lost 4 bases and J 0 bases, leaving 10 bases between the germline ends.

The V and J genes are TRBV12-3 or TRBV12-4 and TRBJ2-7; D may be TRBD2 (5 bases). V lost 2 bases, J lost 7 bases, and 15 bases lay in between. The CDR3 spans 14 residues. Here the CDR3 DNA reads TGTGCCAGCAGTTTATTACGTAAACTAGAGGAGCAGTACTTC. Translated, it gives CASSLLRKLEEQYF.

This clonotype has just one count. The chain recombines TRBV30 with TRBJ1-5; 9 bases agree with TRBD1. Trimming cost V 5 bases and J 2 bases; bases outside gene matches: 1. Per germline, CDR1 GTSNPN and CDR2 SVGIG (reference sequence). The length of the CDR3 is 13 residues. For the CDR3, the DNA is TGTGCCTGGGGGGACAGGGGCAATCAGCCCCAGCATTTT. Its translation is CAWGDRGNQPQHF.

The V and J genes are TRBV30 and TRBJ2-2; a possible D gene is TRBD1 (5 bases). This CDR3 contains 14 residues. V was pared by 1 base and J by 6 bases, with 12 bases between. Germline CDR1 GTSNPN, CDR2 SVGIG (reference sequence). The CDR3 loop reads CAWSGRTISGELFF. CDR3 in DNA: TGTGCCTGGAGTGGGCGGACAATATCCGGGGAGCTGTTTTTT.

This clonotype was recorded only once. The chain employs TRBV15 and TRBJ2-3; 10 nucleotides line up with TRBD2. J lost 3 bases, V lost 3 bases, and 9 bases had no gene match. Germline values: CDR1 LNHNV, CDR2 YYDKDF (reference sequence). The CDR3 length is 17 residues. CDR3 coding DNA: TGTGCCACCAGCAGGACGTCGAGCGGGAGGGCGACAGATACGCAGTATTTT. Translating gives CATSRTSSGRATDTQYF.

The rearrangement uses TRBV4-3 and TRBJ1-1, with D unresolved. This CDR3 contains 13 residues. V dropped 0 bases and J dropped 5 bases, with 7 bases sitting between them. The germline CDR1 and CDR2 sequences are LGHNA and YSLEER. The DNA for the CDR3 is TGCGCCAGCAGCCAAGAATCCGAGACTGAAGCTTTCTTT. As protein: CASSQESETEAFF.

The rearrangement joins TRBV30 to TRBJ2-7; D remains unclear. CDR1 GTSNPN and CDR2 SVGIG come from the germline V gene (reference sequence). Deletions cut 0 bases from V and 3 bases from J, with 6 bases between. The CDR3 loop spans 12 amino acids. CDR3 sequence (DNA): TGTGCCTGGAGTGTTGCCTACTACGAGCAGTACTTC. Its translation is CAWSVAYYEQYF.

The V call is TRBV12-3 or TRBV12-4, the J call TRBJ1-5; 7 nucleotides line up with TRBD1. This CDR3 has 13 residues. The V and J ends lost 6 bases and 4 bases, in that order; junction bases with no gene match: 3. In nucleotides, the CDR3 is TGTGCCAGCAGCGAGACAGGGAATCAGCCCCAGCATTTT. This gives the protein CASSETGNQPQHF.

The CDR3: CASSVDGVTEAFF. In DNA form, the CDR3 reads TGTGCCAGCAGCGTAGATGGGGTCACTGAAGCTTTCTTT. The chain employs TRBV9 and TRBJ1-1, with D hard to call. Trimming removed 0 bases at V and 4 bases at J, with 7 bases between. The CDR3 runs to 13 residues. Germline V gives CDR1 SGDLS, CDR2 YYNGEE.

The V call is TRBV20-1, the J call TRBJ2-1; 12 nucleotides agree with TRBD2. The CDR3 spans 14 residues. CDR1 DFQATT and CDR2 SNEGSKA come from the germline V gene (reference sequence). V shed 1 base, J shed 7 bases, and the junction held 2 bases outside the gene matches. This CDR3 reads CSARAGLAGNEQFF. The CDR3 DNA reads TGCAGTGCTAGAGCAGGACTAGCGGGAAATGAGCAGTTCTTC.